A single sample gave rise to the 17 T cell receptor beta chains below, sequenced in a study of cytomegalovirus exposure and HLA in healthy donors. The repertoire was sequenced with immunoSEQ multiplex PCR; TCRdb's copy has only in-frame clones and lacks some. The repertoire holds some 160,000 clones, 90% to 95% seen once, with 0.6% to 0.8% in the top ten. The sequenced sample consisted of PBMCs. Source of these receptors: a man younger than 30 in good health and CMV-seronegative.

J is TRBJ2-1 and V is TRBV7-9, with 8 bases fitting TRBD1. J gave up 5 bases and V 3 bases, and 3 bases lay outside the gene matches. The CDR3 runs to 14 residues. In germline, CDR1 is SEHNR, CDR2 FQNEAQ (reference sequence). The DNA of the CDR3 is TGTGCCAGCAGCTTGGGCAGGGGGCACAATGAGCAGTTCTTC. Its protein product is CASSLGRGHNEQFF.

The chain has TRBV12-1 and TRBJ2-7; the D segment call TRBD2 is taken from the table without a DNA check. TRBV12-1 constitutes a pseudogene. The CDR3 totals 14 residues. Here the CDR3 DNA reads TGTGCCAGCAGCTTTGCTACGGGTTGCCCGGAGCAGTACGTC. Its protein is CASSFATGCPEQYV.

The rearrangement joins TRBV5-6 to TRBJ1-1; TRBD1 is a possible D gene (5 bases). V was clipped by 4 bases and J by 7 bases, with 11 bases between them. The CDR3 is made up of 12 amino acids. Germline V gene lookup returns CDR1 SGHDT and CDR2 YYEEEE. This CDR3 reads CASSPGGGEAFF. In DNA, the CDR3 is TGTGCCAGCAGCCCCGGGGGAGGTGAAGCTTTCTTT.

The chain carries TRBV27 and TRBJ2-1, with 7 nucleotides matching TRBD1. CDR1 is MNHEY, CDR2 SMNVEV, per germline (reference sequence). The CDR3 covers 16 residues. The junction had 12 bases not matched to a gene; V was cut back by 5 bases and J by 5 bases. CDR3 DNA sequence: TGTGCCAGCAGTGTCCACACAGGGGCGCTGGACAATGAGCAGTTCTTC. It specifies CASSVHTGALDNEQFF.

V usage is TRBV11-3 and J usage is TRBJ1-2; 11 nucleotides align to TRBD1. V shed 2 bases, J shed 4 bases, and the junction held 6 bases outside the gene matches. There are 16 residues in the CDR3. CDR1 is SGHNT, CDR2 YENEEA, per germline. CDR3 region: CASSLTRTGGTYGYTF. The CDR3, as DNA: TGTGCCAGCAGCTTAACAAGGACAGGGGGCACCTATGGCTACACCTTC.

This clone has only one observation. The chain carries TRBV19 and TRBJ2-3, with TRBD2 matching 11 bases. Germline V gene lookup returns CDR1 LNHDA and CDR2 SQIVND (reference sequence). Losses at the gene ends were 9 bases for V and 0 bases for J; bases not matched to a gene: 5. The CDR3 is made up of 15 amino acids. CDR3 residues: CASQWTSGSTDTQYF. The DNA for the CDR3 is TGTGCCAGCCAGTGGACTAGCGGGAGCACAGATACGCAGTATTTT.

This chain links TRBV4-3 with TRBJ1-5; D not certain. V was cut by 0 bases and J by 5 bases, with 14 bases left in between. CDR1 is LGHNA, CDR2 YSLEER, per germline. This CDR3 contains 16 residues. The CDR3 sequence is CASSQDSGFPDQPQHF. In DNA, the CDR3 is TGCGCCAGCAGCCAAGATTCCGGTTTTCCCGATCAGCCCCAGCATTTT.

The CDR3: CASSHERTVLKGYTF. CDR3 DNA sequence: TGTGCCAGCAGTCACGAGCGGACAGTGCTGAAAGGCTACACCTTC. The gene calls are TRBV5-4 and TRBJ1-2; possibly TRBD1 for D (6 bases). Trimming took off 5 bases at V and 8 bases at J, with 22 bases between the two ends. The germline V gene encodes CDR1 SGHNT and CDR2 YYREEE (reference sequence). The length of the CDR3 is 15 residues. The full variable domain, in which reference TRBV5-4 and TRBJ1-2 provide the parts outside the CDR3, is ETGVTQSPTHLIKTRGQQVTLRCSSQSGHNTVSWYQQALGQGPQFIFQYYREEENGRGNFPPRFSGLQFPNYSSELNVNALELDDSALYLCASSHERTVLKGYTFGSGTRLTVV.

V gene TRBV19 combines with J gene TRBJ2-1, with 12 bases fitting TRBD2. V shed 2 bases and J 8 bases; nucleotides not matched to a gene: 10. This CDR3 has 17 residues. Germline assignment: CDR1 LNHDA and CDR2 SQIVND (reference sequence). The CDR3 DNA follows: TGTGCCAGTAGTATAAAACGGACTAGCGGGATGGGCGATGAGCAGTTCTTC. Protein: CASSIKRTSGMGDEQFF.

The rearrangement uses TRBV4-3 and TRBJ1-2, with D perhaps matching TRBD1 (5 bases). Trimming removed 0 bases at V and 8 bases at J, with 22 bases between. Germline lookup yields CDR1 LGHNA and CDR2 YSLEER. The CDR3 runs to 17 residues. The CDR3 loop reads CASSQDLVQVGGTGYTF. The CDR3 bases are TGCGCCAGCAGCCAAGATTTGGTACAAGTAGGAGGGACCGGCTACACCTTC.

The table lists this clone with a few counts. The chain carries TRBV10-2 and TRBJ1-1, with TRBD1 matching 8 bases. V lost 6 bases and J lost 2; bases outside the gene matches: 5. CDR3 length: 14 residues. Germline CDR1 reads WSHSY; CDR2 reads SAAADI. The CDR3 loop is CASREDRGNTEAFF. CDR3 bases: TGCGCCAGCAGAGAAGACAGGGGAAACACTGAAGCTTTCTTT.

This clone was detected only a few times. The chain combines TRBV12-5 with TRBJ2-2, with 10 bases that match TRBD2. Per the germline V gene, CDR1 is LGHNT and CDR2 is FRNRAP. The CDR3 sequence is 23 residues long. The J segment lost 4 bases and the V segment lost 2 bases, leaving 25 bases of the junction unmatched. In DNA, the CDR3 is TGTGCTAGTGGTTTGATCACTAGTAGGGTTGATCCAGCGGGAGGGCGGGTCACCGGGGAGCTGTTTTTT. Translating gives CASGLITSRVDPAGGRVTGELFF.

This rearrangement joins TRBV19 to TRBJ1-4; TRBD1 aligns across 8 bases. The CDR3 is 15 amino acids. V trimming: 6 bases; J trimming: 7 bases; junction bases outside the gene matches: 10. Per the germline V gene, CDR1 is LNHDA and CDR2 is SQIVND (reference sequence). The CDR3: CASSLVTGVGEKLFF. The CDR3 bases are TGTGCCAGTAGCCTGGTGACAGGGGTTGGTGAAAAACTGTTTTTT.

The chain carries TRBV11-2 and TRBJ2-7; TRBD2 agrees at 12 bases. Germline values: CDR1 SGHAT, CDR2 FQNNGV. After removal of 5 bases from V and 3 bases from J, the junction contained 5 bases not matched to a gene. The CDR3 has 15 residues. CDR3 DNA sequence: TGTGCCAGCAGCCCGACTAGCGGGGGACACTACGAGCAGTACTTC. Translated: CASSPTSGGHYEQYF. The full variable domain, rest sourced from reference TRBV11-2 and TRBJ2-7, is EAGVAQSPRYKIIEKRQSVAFWCNPISGHATLYWYQQILGQGPKLLIQFQNNGVVDDSQLPKDRFSAERLKGVDSTLKIQPAKLEDSAVYLCASSPTSGGHYEQYFGPGTRLTVT.

The chain links TRBV19 to TRBJ1-3, with D perhaps matching TRBD1 (6 bases). Germline lookup yields CDR1 LNHDA and CDR2 SQIVND (reference sequence). This CDR3 has 15 amino acids. V shed 3 bases and J shed 4 bases, with 13 bases lying between them. The CDR3 coding sequence is TGTGCCAGTAGTATGTTGGGGGCTGCCGGAAACACCATATATTTT. This gives the protein CASSMLGAAGNTIYF.

The genes are TRBV29-1 and TRBJ2-3, with TRBD2 as a possible D gene (7 bases). This CDR3 is built from 13 residues. CDR1 is SQVTM and CDR2 is ANQGSEA in the germline V gene. Trimming cost V 4 bases and J 5 bases, with 13 bases left between them. CDR3 bases: TGCAGCGTTGGAGGGGGGGCCTTAGATACGCAGTATTTT. It codes for CSVGGGALDTQYF.

J is TRBJ2-7 and V is TRBV6-6; the match to TRBD1 covers 7 bases. Germline V gives CDR1 MNHNY, CDR2 SVGAGI (reference sequence). This CDR3 is built from 15 residues. The ends lost 2 bases at V and 9 bases at J; junction bases unmatched: 13. The CDR3 DNA is TGTGCCAGCAGTTACGACCCGGGACAGCGTCTGGGGCAGTACGTC. Translation gives CASSYDPGQRLGQYV.